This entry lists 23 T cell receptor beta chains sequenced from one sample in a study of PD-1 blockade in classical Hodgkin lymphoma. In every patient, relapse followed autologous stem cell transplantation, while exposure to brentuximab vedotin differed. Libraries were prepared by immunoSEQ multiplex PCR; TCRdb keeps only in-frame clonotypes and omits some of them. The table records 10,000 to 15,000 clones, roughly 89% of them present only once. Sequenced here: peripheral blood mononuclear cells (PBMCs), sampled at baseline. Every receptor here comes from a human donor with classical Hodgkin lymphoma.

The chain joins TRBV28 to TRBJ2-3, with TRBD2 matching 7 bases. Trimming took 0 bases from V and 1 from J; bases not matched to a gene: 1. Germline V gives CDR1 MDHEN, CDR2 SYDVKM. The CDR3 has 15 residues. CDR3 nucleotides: TGTGCCAGCAGTTTATGGAGCGGGGGCACAGATACGCAGTATTTT. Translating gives CASSLWSGGTDTQYF.

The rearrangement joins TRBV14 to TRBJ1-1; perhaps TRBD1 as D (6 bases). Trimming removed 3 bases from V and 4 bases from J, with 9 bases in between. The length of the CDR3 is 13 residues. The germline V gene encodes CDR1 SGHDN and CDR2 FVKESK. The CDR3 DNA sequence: TGTGCCAGCAGCCAGGACAGCCGCACTGAAGCTTTCTTT. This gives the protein CASSQDSRTEAFF.

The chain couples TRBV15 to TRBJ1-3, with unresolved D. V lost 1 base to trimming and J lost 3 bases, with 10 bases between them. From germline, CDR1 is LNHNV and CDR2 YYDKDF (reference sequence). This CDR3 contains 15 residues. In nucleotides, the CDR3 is TGTGCCACCAGCAGAGGGTACACCGATGGAAACACCATATATTTT. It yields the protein CATSRGYTDGNTIYF. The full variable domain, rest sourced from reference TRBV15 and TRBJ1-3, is DAMVIQNPRYQVTQFGKPVTLSCSQTLNHNVMYWYQQKSSQAPKLLFHYYDKDFNNEADTPDNFQSRRPNTSFCFLDIRSPGLGDTAMYLCATSRGYTDGNTIYFGEGSWLTVV.

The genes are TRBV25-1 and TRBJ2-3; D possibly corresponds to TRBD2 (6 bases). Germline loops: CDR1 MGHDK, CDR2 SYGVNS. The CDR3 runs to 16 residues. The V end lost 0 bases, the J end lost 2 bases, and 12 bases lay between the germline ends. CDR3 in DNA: TGTGCCAGCAGTGAATATTTCGGAGGGCTCACAGATACGCAGTATTTT. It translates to CASSEYFGGLTDTQYF.

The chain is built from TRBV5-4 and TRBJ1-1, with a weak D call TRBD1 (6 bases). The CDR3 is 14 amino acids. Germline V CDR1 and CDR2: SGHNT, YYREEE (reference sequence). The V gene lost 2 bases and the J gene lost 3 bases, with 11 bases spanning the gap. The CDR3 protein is CASSLQGGYTEAFF. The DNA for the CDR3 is TGTGCCAGCAGCTTACAGGGAGGATACACTGAAGCTTTCTTT.

The CDR3 loop reads CASSYLREQYF. The CDR3 DNA sequence: TGTGCCAGCAGTTACCTCCGCGAGCAGTACTTC. The chain carries TRBV6-5 and TRBJ2-7, with D hard to call. CDR3 length equals 11 residues. V was trimmed by 2 bases and J by 6 bases, leaving 5 bases between them. Per germline, CDR1 MNHEY and CDR2 SVGAGI.

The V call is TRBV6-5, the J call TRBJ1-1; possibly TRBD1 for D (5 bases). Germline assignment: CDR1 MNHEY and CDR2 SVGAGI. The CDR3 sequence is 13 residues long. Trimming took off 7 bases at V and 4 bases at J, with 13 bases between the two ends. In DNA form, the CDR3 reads TGTGCCAGCACCCGAGGGGAAAGCACTGAAGCTTTCTTT. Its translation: CASTRGESTEAFF.

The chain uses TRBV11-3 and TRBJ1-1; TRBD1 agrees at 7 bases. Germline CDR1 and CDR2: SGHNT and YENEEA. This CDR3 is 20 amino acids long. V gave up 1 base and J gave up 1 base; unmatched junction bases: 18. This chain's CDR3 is CASSLGRGRGILGTNTEAFF. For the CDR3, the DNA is TGTGCCAGCAGCTTAGGGAGGGGCAGGGGGATCTTAGGTACGAACACTGAAGCTTTCTTT.

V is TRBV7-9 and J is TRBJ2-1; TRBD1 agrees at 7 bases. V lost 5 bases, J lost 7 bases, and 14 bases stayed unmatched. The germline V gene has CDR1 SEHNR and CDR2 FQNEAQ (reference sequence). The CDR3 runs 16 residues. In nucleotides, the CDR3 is TGTGCCAGCAGCCCCCCGGCCGGGACAGCTTTAAATGAGCAGTTCTTC. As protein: CASSPPAGTALNEQFF.

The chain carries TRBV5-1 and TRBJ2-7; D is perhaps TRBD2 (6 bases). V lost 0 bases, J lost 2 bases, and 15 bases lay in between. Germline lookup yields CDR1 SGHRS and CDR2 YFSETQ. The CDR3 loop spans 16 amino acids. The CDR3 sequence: CASSLAMSSVAYEQYF. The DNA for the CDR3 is TGCGCCAGCAGCTTGGCCATGTCTAGCGTAGCCTACGAGCAGTACTTC.

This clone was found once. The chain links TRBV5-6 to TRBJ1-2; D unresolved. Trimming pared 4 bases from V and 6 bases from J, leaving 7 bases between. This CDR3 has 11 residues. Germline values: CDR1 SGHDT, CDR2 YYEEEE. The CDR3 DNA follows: TGTGCCAGCAGCCAGAGAAATGGCTACACCTTC. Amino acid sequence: CASSQRNGYTF.

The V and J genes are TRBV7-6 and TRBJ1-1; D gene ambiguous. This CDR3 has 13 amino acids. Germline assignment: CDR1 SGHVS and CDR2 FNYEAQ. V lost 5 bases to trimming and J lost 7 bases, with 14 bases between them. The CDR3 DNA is TGTGCCAGCAGCCCTCTTACGCACCTTGAAGCTTTCTTT. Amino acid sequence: CASSPLTHLEAFF.

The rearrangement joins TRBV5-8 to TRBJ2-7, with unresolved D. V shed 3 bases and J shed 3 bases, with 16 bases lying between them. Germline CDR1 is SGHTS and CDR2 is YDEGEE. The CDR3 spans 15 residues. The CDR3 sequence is CASSSQTLWGYEQYF. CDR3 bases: TGTGCCAGCAGCTCACAGACACTCTGGGGCTACGAGCAGTACTTC. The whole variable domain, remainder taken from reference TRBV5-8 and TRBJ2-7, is EAGVTQSPTHLIKTRGQQATLRCSPISGHTSVYWYQQALGLGLQFLLWYDEGEERNRGNFPPRFSGRQFPNYSSELNVNALELEDSALYLCASSSQTLWGYEQYFGPGTRLTVT.

The CDR3 loop reads CASSRSLGLNEKLFF. DNA for the CDR3: TGTGCCAGCAGCCGGTCGCTGGGGCTTAATGAAAAACTGTTTTTT. V is TRBV9 and J is TRBJ1-4, with TRBD1 as a possible D gene (5 bases). The CDR3 is 15 residues long. Deletions cut 4 bases from V and 4 bases from J, with 14 bases between. Germline CDR1 and CDR2: SGDLS and YYNGEE.

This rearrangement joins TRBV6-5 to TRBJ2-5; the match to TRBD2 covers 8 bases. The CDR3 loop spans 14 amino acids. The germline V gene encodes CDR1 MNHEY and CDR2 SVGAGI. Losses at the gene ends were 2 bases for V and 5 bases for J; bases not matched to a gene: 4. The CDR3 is CASSYAGGRETQYF. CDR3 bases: TGTGCCAGCAGTTACGCGGGGGGCCGGGAGACCCAGTACTTC.

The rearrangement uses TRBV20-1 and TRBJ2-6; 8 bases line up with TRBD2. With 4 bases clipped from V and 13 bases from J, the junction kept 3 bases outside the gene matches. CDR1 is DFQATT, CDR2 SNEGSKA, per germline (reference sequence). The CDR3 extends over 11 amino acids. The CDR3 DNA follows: TGCAGTGCTAATCAGCGGGGGGTCCTGACTTTC. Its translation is CSANQRGVLTF.

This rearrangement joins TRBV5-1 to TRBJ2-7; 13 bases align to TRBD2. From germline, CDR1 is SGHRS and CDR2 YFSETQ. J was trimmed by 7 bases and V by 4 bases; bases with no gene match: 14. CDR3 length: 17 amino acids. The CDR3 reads CASSSMYSGLAGLEQYF. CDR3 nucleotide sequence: TGCGCCAGCAGCAGCATGTACTCGGGACTAGCGGGGCTAGAGCAGTACTTC.

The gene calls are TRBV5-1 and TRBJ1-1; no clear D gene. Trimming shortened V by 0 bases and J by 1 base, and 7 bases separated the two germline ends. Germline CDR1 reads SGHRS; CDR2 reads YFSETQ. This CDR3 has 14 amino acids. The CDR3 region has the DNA TGCGCCAGCAGCTTGGACGGCAGGAACACTGAAGCTTTCTTT. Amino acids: CASSLDGRNTEAFF.

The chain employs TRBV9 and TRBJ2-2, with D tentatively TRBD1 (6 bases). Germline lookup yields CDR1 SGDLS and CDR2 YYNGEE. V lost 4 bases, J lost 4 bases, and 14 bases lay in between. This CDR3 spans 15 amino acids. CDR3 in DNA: TGTGCCAGCAGCCCTGGGACAACGCTCACCGGGGAGCTGTTTTTT. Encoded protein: CASSPGTTLTGELFF.

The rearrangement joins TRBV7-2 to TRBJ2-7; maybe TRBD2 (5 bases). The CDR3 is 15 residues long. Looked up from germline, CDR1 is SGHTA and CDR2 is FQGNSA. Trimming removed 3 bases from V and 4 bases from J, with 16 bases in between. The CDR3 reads CASSLDLGGGYEQYF. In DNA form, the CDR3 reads TGTGCCAGCAGCTTGGATTTAGGCGGAGGTTACGAGCAGTACTTC.

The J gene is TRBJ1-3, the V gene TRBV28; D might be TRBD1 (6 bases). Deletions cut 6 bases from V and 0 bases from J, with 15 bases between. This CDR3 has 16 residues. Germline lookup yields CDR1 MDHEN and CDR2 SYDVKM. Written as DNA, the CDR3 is TGTGCCAGCAGCTTACCCCGGGACAACTCTGGAAACACCATATATTTT. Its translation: CASSLPRDNSGNTIYF. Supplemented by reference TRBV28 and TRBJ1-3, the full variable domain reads DVKVTQSSRYLVKRTGEKVFLECVQDMDHENMFWYRQDPGLGLRLIYFSYDVKMKEKGDIPEGYSVSREKKERFSLILESASTNQTSMYLCASSLPRDNSGNTIYFGEGSWLTVV.

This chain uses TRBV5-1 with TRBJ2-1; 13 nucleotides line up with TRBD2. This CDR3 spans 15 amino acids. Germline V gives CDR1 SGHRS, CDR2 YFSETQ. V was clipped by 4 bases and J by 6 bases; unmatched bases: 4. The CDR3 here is CASSQTSGRANEQFF. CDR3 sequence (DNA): TGCGCCAGCAGCCAAACTAGCGGGAGGGCCAATGAGCAGTTCTTC.

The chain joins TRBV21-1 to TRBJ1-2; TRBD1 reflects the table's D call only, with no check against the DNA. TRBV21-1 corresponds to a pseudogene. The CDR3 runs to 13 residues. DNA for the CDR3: TGTGCCAGCAGCAAAGAAGGGACAGAAGGCTACACCTTC. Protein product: CASSKEGTEGYTF.